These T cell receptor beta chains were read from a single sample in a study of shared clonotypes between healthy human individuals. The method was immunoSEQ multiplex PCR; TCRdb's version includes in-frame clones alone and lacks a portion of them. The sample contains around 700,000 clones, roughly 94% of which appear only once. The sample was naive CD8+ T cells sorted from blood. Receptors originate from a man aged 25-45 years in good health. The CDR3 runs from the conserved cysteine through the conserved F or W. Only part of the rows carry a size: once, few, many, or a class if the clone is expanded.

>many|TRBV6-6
CASSHRGSYNEQFF
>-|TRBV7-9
CASSLISGTSRYEQYF
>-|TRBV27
CASSFRSGEGASYEQYF
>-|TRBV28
CASSLPGDLGYEQYF
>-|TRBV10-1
CASSAGIQETQYF
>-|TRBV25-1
CASSPHRGENYNEQFF
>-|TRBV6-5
CASSSGQGGEQFF
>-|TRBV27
CASSSLTQGQTSNQPQHF
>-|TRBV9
CASSAPTGTTF
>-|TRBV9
CASSVDGDSYEQYF
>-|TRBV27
CASSFGTWGEQYF
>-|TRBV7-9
CASSLLSGNNEQFF
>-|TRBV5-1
CASRLTSGSLETQYF
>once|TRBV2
CASRWAEGFVVRLETQYF
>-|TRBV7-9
CASSPARVLTATDTQYF